This is a list of T cell receptor beta chains from one sample in a study of cytomegalovirus exposure and HLA in healthy donors. The protocol was immunoSEQ multiplex PCR, while the TCRdb copy is restricted to in-frame clones and leaves out a portion. Of approximately 180,000 clones in the sample, 75% to 85% were seen once. The sequenced sample consisted of PBMCs. These receptors came from a woman between 50 and 59 years old in good health and CMV-seropositive. CDR3s include the opening cysteine and the closing phenylalanine or tryptophan. D genes are given only for firm matches. The size of a clone is reported for some rows only, either as once, few or many, or as a class for expanded clones.

CDR3aa	CDR3nt	v_gene	len	d_gene	abundance	j_gene
CSVPGGASTDTQYF	TGCAGCGTTCCGGGGGGGGCTAGCACAGATACGCAGTATTTT	TRBV29-1	14	TRBD2	-	TRBJ2-3
CASSLTPYKTVNTEAFF	TGTGCCAGCAGCCTCACCCCCTATAAGACAGTAAACACTGAAGCTTTCTTT	TRBV7-9	17	-	-	TRBJ1-1
CAWTRRGADIQYF	TGTGCCTGGACAAGGAGGGGAGCGGACATTCAGTACTTC	TRBV30	13	-	-	TRBJ2-4
CASSPPSGGRDEQFF	TGCGCCAGCAGCCCCCCTAGCGGGGGGAGGGATGAGCAGTTCTTC	TRBV4-1	15	TRBD2	-	TRBJ2-1
CASSLTGISTDTQYF	TGTGCCAGCAGCCTAACGGGAATTTCCACAGATACGCAGTATTTT	TRBV7-6	15	-	few	TRBJ2-3
CASSDYLNTEAFF	TGTGCCAGCAGTGATTATTTGAACACTGAAGCTTTCTTT	TRBV25-1	13	-	-	TRBJ1-1
CASSHPGGPGAFF	TGCGCCAGCAGCCATCCGGGGGGCCCGGGTGCTTTCTTT	TRBV4-1	13	-	-	TRBJ1-1
CAWTAPNTGELFF	TGTGCCTGGACAGCTCCGAACACCGGGGAGCTGTTTTTT	TRBV7-9	13	-	-	TRBJ2-2
CASSVDGGSNQPQHF	TGTGCCAGCAGCGTAGATGGGGGGAGCAATCAGCCCCAGCATTTT	TRBV9	15	-	-	TRBJ1-5
CASSERGRARNSPLHF	TGTGCCAGCAGTGAAAGGGGCAGGGCGCGAAATTCACCCCTCCACTTT	TRBV2	16	-	-	TRBJ1-6
CASTPGQGTNEQFF	TGTGCCAGCACCCCGGGACAGGGGACAAATGAGCAGTTCTTC	TRBV21-1	14	-	-	TRBJ2-1
CALDGEGYTF	TGTGCCTTAGACGGGGAGGGCTACACCTTC	TRBV30	10	-	-	TRBJ1-2
CASSPGTNRGETQYF	TGCGCCAGCAGCCCCGGTACTAACCGGGGAGAGACCCAGTACTTC	TRBV5-1	15	-	-	TRBJ2-5
CASGTGSQSRQPQHF	TGTGCTAGTGGGACGGGGTCCCAATCCAGACAGCCCCAGCATTTT	TRBV12-5	15	-	-	TRBJ1-5
CATPGDGKSTDTQYF	TGTGCCACTCCGGGGGACGGGAAAAGCACAGATACGCAGTATTTT	TRBV6-5	15	-	few	TRBJ2-3
CASSAGLAKNIQYF	TGTGCCAGCAGCGCAGGGTTAGCCAAAAACATTCAGTACTTC	TRBV13	14	-	-	TRBJ2-4
CASSAVGLAGGPQETQYF	TGTGCCAGCAGCGCCGTGGGACTAGCGGGGGGTCCCCAAGAGACCCAGTACTTC	TRBV5-4	18	TRBD2	few	TRBJ2-5
CASSLDRGIDQPQHF	TGTGCCAGCAGCCTGGACAGGGGTATCGATCAGCCCCAGCATTTT	TRBV5-6	15	TRBD1	-	TRBJ1-5
CASSLEDWPLNTEAFF	TGCGCCAGCAGCTTGGAAGATTGGCCGTTGAACACTGAAGCTTTCTTT	TRBV5-1	16	-	-	TRBJ1-1
CAWMAFSNQPQHF	TGTGCCTGGATGGCCTTTAGCAATCAGCCCCAGCATTTT	TRBV30	13	-	once	TRBJ1-5
CASSTLGQQDQPQHF	TGCGCCAGCAGCACCCTGGGCCAGCAGGATCAGCCCCAGCATTTT	TRBV5-1	15	-	-	TRBJ1-5
CASSSPRAGAHYNEQFF	TGTGCCAGCAGCTCCCCTCGGGCGGGGGCCCACTACAATGAGCAGTTCTTC	TRBV11-2	17	-	once	TRBJ2-1